These 20 T cell receptor beta chains came from one sample sequenced in a study of T cells in Graves' hyperthyroidism and ophthalmopathy. RNA transcripts gave rise to amplified TCR beta CDR3 regions. The HTBI primer set drove a first-round RT-PCR of the TCR CDR3. Each CDR3 protein is one row after TCRdb ran MiXCR on the multiplex PCR reads. Of 350,000 to 400,000 distinct CDR3 sequences in the sample, approximately 15% were seen once. The source material was blood. The receptor set was obtained from a woman aged 60 to 75 with Graves' hyperthyroidism.

The rearrangement joins TRBV6-2 or TRBV6-3 to TRBJ2-5; TRBD1 or TRBD2 may be the D gene (5 bases each). Germline CDR1 MNHEY, CDR2 SVGEGT. Trimming removed 8 bases from V and 2 bases from J, with 9 bases in between. This CDR3 comprises 12 residues. CDR3 sequence reads: CASSGGQETQYF. The CDR3 coding sequence is TGTGCCAGCTCTGGGGGTCAAGAGACCCAGTACTTC.

This clonotype was picked up many times. The V call is TRBV6-1, the J call TRBJ2-1; D tentatively fits TRBD1 or TRBD2 (5 bases each). Germline-derived CDR1 and CDR2 are MNHNS and SASEGT. V was cut by 7 bases and J by 6 bases, with 19 bases left in between. The CDR3 totals 15 residues. In nucleotides, the CDR3 is TGTGCCAGCACTGTTTCCGGGACGGACCCCAATGAGCAGTTCTTC. Translated, it gives CASTVSGTDPNEQFF.

V usage is TRBV5-1 and J usage is TRBJ2-6; the D is unclear. CDR1 is SGHRS and CDR2 is YFSETQ in the germline V gene. The ends were cut back, 7 bases at V and 0 bases at J, with 11 bases in the middle. The CDR3 consists of 15 residues. Written as DNA, the CDR3 is TGCGCCAGCTGGAAAGGTTCCTCTGGGGCCAACGTCCTGACTTTC. It codes for CASWKGSSGANVLTF.

In this sample, this clonotype turned up many times. CDR3 nucleotides: TGTGCCAGCACAGCGGGAGTCAGTGACAATGAGCAGTTCTTC. Amino acid sequence: CASTAGVSDNEQFF. This chain links TRBV18 with TRBJ2-1; 8 bases are a match to TRBD2. This CDR3 has 14 residues. With 8 bases clipped from V and 5 bases from J, the junction kept 8 bases outside the gene matches. CDR1 KGHSH and CDR2 LQKENI come from the germline V gene.

On this clonotype itself: This may be a read error: a much more frequent sequence differs by one nucleotide. The chain has TRBV29-1 and TRBJ1-1; D is perhaps TRBD1 (5 bases). Trimming removed 5 bases at V and 8 bases at J, with 15 bases between. The CDR3 has 12 residues. Germline V gene data show CDR1 as SQVTM and CDR2 as ANQGSEA. The CDR3 bases are TGCAGCGTTTTGGCCGTCAGGGCGGAAGCTTTCTTT. Translating it yields CSVLAVRAEAFF.

This clonotype was seen ten or more times. The J gene is TRBJ1-1, the V gene TRBV19; tentatively, D is TRBD1 (6 bases). Trimming stripped 5 bases from V and 1 base from J, with 23 bases between. CDR1 and CDR2 (germline): LNHDA, SQIVND (reference sequence). The CDR3 totals 18 residues. The CDR3 DNA reads TGTGCCAGTAGTCAAAGGACAGCTCCGGGTGTAAGGAACACTGAAGCTTTCTTT. Translation: CASSQRTAPGVRNTEAFF.

This clonotype was counted at least ten times. J is TRBJ1-1 and V is TRBV6-1, with D tentatively TRBD1 (6 bases). CDR3 length: 16 amino acids. Per germline, CDR1 MNHNS and CDR2 SASEGT. Trimming removed 7 bases at V and 1 base at J, with 19 bases between. CDR3 in DNA: TGTGCCAGCACCCACTGGGCAGGGGTCACGAACACTGAAGCTTTCTTT. Amino acids: CASTHWAGVTNTEAFF.

This clonotype was seen many times. The CDR3 DNA reads as TGTGCCAGCAGGGCGCGGGGACGGCTGCAAGAGACCCAGTACTTC. This gives the protein CASRARGRLQETQYF. The rearrangement uses TRBV7-9 and TRBJ2-5; maybe TRBD2 (6 bases). Looked up from germline, CDR1 is SEHNR and CDR2 is FQNEAQ (reference sequence). V lost 6 bases to trimming and J lost 2 bases, with 16 bases between them. The CDR3 covers 15 residues.

This clonotype was observed at least ten times. The chain employs TRBV2 and TRBJ2-3; TRBD2 matches 7 bases. From germline, CDR1 is SNHLY and CDR2 FYNNEI. CDR3 length equals 15 residues. V lost 5 bases and J lost 1; bases outside the gene matches: 6. The CDR3 loop is CASSFGAGGTDTQYF. DNA of the CDR3: TGTGCCAGCAGTTTCGGGGCGGGAGGCACAGATACGCAGTATTTT.

The chain combines TRBV9 with TRBJ1-1; 8 positions match TRBD1. The J segment lost 1 base and the V segment lost 4 bases, leaving 6 bases of the junction unmatched. Germline V CDR1 and CDR2: SGDLS, YYNGEE. CDR3 length: 15 amino acids. The DNA for the CDR3 is TGTGCCAGCAGCCCACGGACAGGGCCGAACACTGAAGCTTTCTTT. Protein sequence: CASSPRTGPNTEAFF.

This clonotype was recorded a few times. This chain links TRBV15 with TRBJ2-7; TRBD1 is a possible D gene (6 bases). The CDR3 runs 15 residues. V lost 0 bases, J lost 5 bases, and 14 bases lay in between. Germline V gene lookup returns CDR1 LNHNV and CDR2 YYDKDF (reference sequence). The CDR3 DNA sequence: TGTGCCACCAGCAGAGATCCCACAGGGCCCAACGAGCAGTACTTC. This encodes CATSRDPTGPNEQYF.

At least ten counts were recorded for this clonotype. This chain joins TRBV24-1 and TRBJ2-3; TRBD2 aligns across 8 bases. This CDR3 contains 16 residues. Germline CDR1 is KGHDR and CDR2 is SFDVKD. Trimming cost V 4 bases and J 6 bases; bases outside gene matches: 11. The CDR3 is CATSDPGGPVEDTQYF. The CDR3 region has the DNA TGTGCCACCAGTGACCCGGGGGGGCCCGTTGAGGATACGCAGTATTTT.

This clonotype was recorded many times. The chain links TRBV6-2 or TRBV6-3 to TRBJ2-3, with 14 bases matching TRBD2. Unmatched junction bases numbered 3, after V lost 4 bases and J lost 6 bases. CDR3 size: 15 residues. Germline CDR1 reads MNHEY; CDR2 reads SVGEGT. CDR3 sequence: CASSSWTSGRDTQYF. The CDR3 nucleotides are TGTGCCAGCAGTTCCTGGACTAGCGGGAGGGATACGCAGTATTTT.

This clonotype was found many times. This CDR3 reads CASSSDGGTDYEQYF. The CDR3 DNA is TGTGCCAGCAGCTCCGACGGAGGAACCGACTACGAGCAGTACTTC. The genes are TRBV11-2 and TRBJ2-7, with D possibly being TRBD2 (5 bases). V lost 4 bases and J lost 3, with 16 bases in between. Germline-derived CDR1 and CDR2 are SGHAT and FQNNGV. The CDR3 is 15 amino acids.

This clonotype was detected many times. The chain combines TRBV28 with TRBJ2-7; 9 nucleotides line up with TRBD2. There are 15 residues in the CDR3. Losses at the gene ends were 2 bases for V and 6 bases for J; bases not matched to a gene: 8. CDR1 and CDR2 from the germline V gene are MDHEN and SYDVKM. The CDR3 sequence is CASSLAASGNSEQYF. CDR3 DNA sequence: TGTGCCAGCAGTTTAGCGGCTAGCGGGAATAGCGAGCAGTACTTC. Combining the CDR3 with reference TRBV28 and TRBJ2-7 gives the whole variable domain DVKVTQSSRYLVKRTGEKVFLECVQDMDHENMFWYRQDPGLGLRLIYFSYDVKMKEKGDIPEGYSVSREKKERFSLILESASTNQTSMYLCASSLAASGNSEQYFGPGTRLTVT.

The chain links TRBV20-1 to TRBJ2-3; TRBD1 aligns across 9 bases. Germline V gene lookup returns CDR1 DFQATT and CDR2 SNEGSKA (reference sequence). V shed 2 bases and J 6 bases; nucleotides not matched to a gene: 12. The CDR3 is made up of 16 amino acids. CDR3: CSARSTGTGLVDTQYF. Here the CDR3 DNA reads TGCAGTGCTAGAAGCACCGGGACAGGGCTTGTCGATACGCAGTATTTT.

CDR3 nucleotides: TGTGCCAGCAGTTACACCGACGACAGGGGCAAGCAGTTCTTC. It yields the protein CASSYTDDRGKQFF. The chain joins TRBV6-5 to TRBJ2-1; 8 bases are shared with TRBD1. With V trimmed by 2 bases and J by 11 bases, 8 bases remained unmatched. Germline V lookup: CDR1 MNHEY, CDR2 SVGAGI. The CDR3 length is 14 residues.

This clonotype was detected many times. The rearrangement links TRBV15 to TRBJ2-7; TRBD2 matches at 8 bases. The V and J ends lost 4 bases and 4 bases, in that order; junction bases with no gene match: 12. The CDR3 contains 16 residues. From germline, CDR1 is LNHNV and CDR2 YYDKDF (reference sequence). The CDR3 DNA reads TGTGCCACCAGCACCGAACTAGCGGCGGACATTTACGAGCAGTACTTC. Its translation is CATSTELAADIYEQYF.

This clonotype appeared many times. V and J are TRBV3-1 and TRBJ2-3, with 7 nucleotides matching TRBD2. The CDR3 consists of 14 residues. The junction had 5 bases not matched to a gene; V was cut back by 4 bases and J by 4 bases. Germline loops: CDR1 LGHDT, CDR2 YNNKEL (reference sequence). For the CDR3, the DNA is TGTGCCAGCAGCCCGGGCGGGAGCGCAGATACGCAGTATTTT. It translates to CASSPGGSADTQYF.

This clonotype came up many times. V is TRBV5-1 and J is TRBJ1-6; unclear D gene. Trimming took off 4 bases at V and 4 bases at J, with 3 bases between the two ends. The germline V gene encodes CDR1 SGHRS and CDR2 YFSETQ. The CDR3 runs to 12 residues. CDR3 loop: CASSEYNSPLHF. The CDR3 DNA reads TGCGCCAGCAGCGAGTATAATTCACCCCTCCACTTT. The variable domain in full, with the rest retrieved from reference TRBV5-1 and TRBJ1-6, is KAGVTQTPRYLIKTRGQQVTLSCSPISGHRSVSWYQQTPGQGLQFLFEYFSETQRNKGNFPGRFSGRQFSNSRSEMNVSTLELGDSALYLCASSEYNSPLHFGNGTRLTVT.